This T cell receptor (beta chain) was captured in a study of technical replicates of blood from a handful of donors. The assay was immunoSEQ multiplex PCR, and TCRdb's table has in-frame clones only and misses some. Altogether approximately 100,000 clones are present, 96% being singletons, with the ten largest covering 0.2% to 0.25%. The CDR3 sequence is 21 residues long. From germline, CDR1 is MNHEY and CDR2 SMNVEV (reference sequence). Unmatched junction bases numbered 17, after V lost 1 base and J lost 3 bases. This chain joins TRBV27 and TRBJ2-3, with 12 nucleotides matching TRBD2. This TCR was recovered from a human donor in good health. Sequences were obtained from T cells isolated from PBMCs. CDR3 DNA: TGTGCCAGCAGTTTATACGCCGTCGGACTAGCGGGGATAGGGCGGACAGATACGCAGTATTTT. Translating it yields CASSLYAVGLAGIGRTDTQYF.